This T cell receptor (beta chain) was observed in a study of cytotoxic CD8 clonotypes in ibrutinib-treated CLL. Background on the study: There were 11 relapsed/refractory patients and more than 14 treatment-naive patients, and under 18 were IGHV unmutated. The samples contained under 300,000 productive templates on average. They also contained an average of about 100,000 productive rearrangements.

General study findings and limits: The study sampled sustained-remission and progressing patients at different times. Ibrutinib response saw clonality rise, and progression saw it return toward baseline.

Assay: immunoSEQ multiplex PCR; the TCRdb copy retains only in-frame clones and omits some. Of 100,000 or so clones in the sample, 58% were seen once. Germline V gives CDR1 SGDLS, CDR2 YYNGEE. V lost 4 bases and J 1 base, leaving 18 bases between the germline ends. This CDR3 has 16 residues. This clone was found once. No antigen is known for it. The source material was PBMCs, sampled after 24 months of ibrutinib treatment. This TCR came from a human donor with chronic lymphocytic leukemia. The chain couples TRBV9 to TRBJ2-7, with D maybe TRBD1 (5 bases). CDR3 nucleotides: TGTGCCAGCAGCCGCTCGGACACTGAGCCGTCCTACGAGCAGTACTTC. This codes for CASSRSDTEPSYEQYF.